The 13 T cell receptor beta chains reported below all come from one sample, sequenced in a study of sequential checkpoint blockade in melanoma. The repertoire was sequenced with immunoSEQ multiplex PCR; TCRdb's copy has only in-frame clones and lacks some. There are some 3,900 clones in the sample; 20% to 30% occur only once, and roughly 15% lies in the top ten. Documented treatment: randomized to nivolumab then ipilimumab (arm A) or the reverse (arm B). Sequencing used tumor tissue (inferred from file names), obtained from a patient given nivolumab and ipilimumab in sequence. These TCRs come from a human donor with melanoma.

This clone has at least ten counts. CDR3 nucleotide sequence: TGTGCCAGCAGCTTAAGAGGGGGCGGAGAGACCCAGTACTTC. It is translated as CASSLRGGGETQYF. The chain carries TRBV11-3 and TRBJ2-5; 7 bases match TRBD1. The V segment lost 2 bases and the J segment 4 bases; nucleotides outside the gene matches: 4. The germline V gene encodes CDR1 SGHNT and CDR2 YENEEA. CDR3 length: 14 residues. The full variable domain, in which reference TRBV11-3 and TRBJ2-5 provide the parts outside the CDR3, is EAGVVQSPRYKIIEKKQPVAFWCNPISGHNTLYWYLQNLGQGPELLIRYENEEAVDDSQLPKDRFSAERLKGVDSTLKIQPAELGDSAVYLCASSLRGGGETQYFGPGTRLLVL.

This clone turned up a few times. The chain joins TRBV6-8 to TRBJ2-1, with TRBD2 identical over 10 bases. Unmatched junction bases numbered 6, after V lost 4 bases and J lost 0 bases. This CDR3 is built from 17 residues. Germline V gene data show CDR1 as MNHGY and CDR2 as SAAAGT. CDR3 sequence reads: CASSSWTSGSSYNEQFF. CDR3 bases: TGTGCCAGCAGTTCCTGGACTAGCGGAAGCTCCTACAATGAGCAGTTCTTC.

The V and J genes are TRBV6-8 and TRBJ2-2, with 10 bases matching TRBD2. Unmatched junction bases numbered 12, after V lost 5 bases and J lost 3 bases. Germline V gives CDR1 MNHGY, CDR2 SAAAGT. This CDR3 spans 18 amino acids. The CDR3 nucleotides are TGTGCCAGCAGTCCCGGACTAGCGGCGTTAGGGGACACCGGGGAGCTGTTTTTT. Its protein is CASSPGLAALGDTGELFF.

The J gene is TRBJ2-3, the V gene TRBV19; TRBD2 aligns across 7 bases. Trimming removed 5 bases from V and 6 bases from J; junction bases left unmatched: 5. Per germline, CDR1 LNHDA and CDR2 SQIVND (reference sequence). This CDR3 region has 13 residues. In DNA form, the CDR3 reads TGTGCCAGTAGTGCGGGACTAATTGATACGCAGTATTTT. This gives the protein CASSAGLIDTQYF.

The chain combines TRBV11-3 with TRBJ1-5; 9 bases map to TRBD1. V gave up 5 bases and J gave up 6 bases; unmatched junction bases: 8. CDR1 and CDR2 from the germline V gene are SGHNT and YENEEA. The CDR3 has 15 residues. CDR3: CASSQATGGGQPQHF. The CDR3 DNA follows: TGTGCCAGCAGCCAGGCGACAGGGGGAGGTCAGCCCCAGCATTTT.

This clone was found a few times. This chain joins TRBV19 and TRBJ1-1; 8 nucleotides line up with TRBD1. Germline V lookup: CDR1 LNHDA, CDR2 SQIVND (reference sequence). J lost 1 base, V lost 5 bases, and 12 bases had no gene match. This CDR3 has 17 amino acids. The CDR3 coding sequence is TGTGCCAGTAGTGGGCATCTCAGGGGGCTCTGGAACACTGAAGCTTTCTTT. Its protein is CASSGHLRGLWNTEAFF.

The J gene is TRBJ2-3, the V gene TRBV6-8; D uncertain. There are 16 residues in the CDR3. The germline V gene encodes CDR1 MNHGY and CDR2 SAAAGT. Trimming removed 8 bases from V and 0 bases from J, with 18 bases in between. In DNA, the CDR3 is TGTGCCAGCTCGTTCAGGATCATATCTAGCACAGATACGCAGTATTTT. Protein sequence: CASSFRIISSTDTQYF.

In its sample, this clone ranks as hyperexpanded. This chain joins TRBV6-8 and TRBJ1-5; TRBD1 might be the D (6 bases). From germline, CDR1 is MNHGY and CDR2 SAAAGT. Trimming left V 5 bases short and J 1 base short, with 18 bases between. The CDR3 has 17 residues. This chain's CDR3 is CASSDGQGRLSNQPQHF. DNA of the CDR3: TGTGCCAGCAGTGACGGGCAGGGGCGGTTGAGCAATCAGCCCCAGCATTTT.

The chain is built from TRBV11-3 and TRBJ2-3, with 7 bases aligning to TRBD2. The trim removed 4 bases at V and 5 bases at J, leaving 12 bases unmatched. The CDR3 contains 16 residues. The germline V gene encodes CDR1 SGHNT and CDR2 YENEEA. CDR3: CASSSLGAGVRDTQYF. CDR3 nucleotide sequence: TGTGCCAGCAGCTCATTAGGGGCGGGAGTAAGAGATACGCAGTATTTT.

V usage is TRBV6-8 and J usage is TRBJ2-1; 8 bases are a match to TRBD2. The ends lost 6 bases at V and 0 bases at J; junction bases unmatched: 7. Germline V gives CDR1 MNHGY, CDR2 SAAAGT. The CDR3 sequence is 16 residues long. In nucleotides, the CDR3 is TGTGCCAGCAGACTACTAGCGGATAGCTCCTACAATGAGCAGTTCTTC. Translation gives CASRLLADSSYNEQFF.

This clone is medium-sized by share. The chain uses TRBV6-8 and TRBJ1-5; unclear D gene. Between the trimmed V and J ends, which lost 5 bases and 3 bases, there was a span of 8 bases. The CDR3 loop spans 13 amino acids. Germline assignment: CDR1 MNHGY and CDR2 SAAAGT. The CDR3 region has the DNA TGTGCCAGCAGTCACGGGGTCAATCAGCCCCAGCATTTT. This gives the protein CASSHGVNQPQHF.

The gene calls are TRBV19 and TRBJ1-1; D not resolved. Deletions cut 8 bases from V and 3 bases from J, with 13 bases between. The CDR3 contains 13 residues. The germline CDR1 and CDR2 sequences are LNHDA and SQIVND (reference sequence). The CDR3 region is CASDAGFHTEAFF. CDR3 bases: TGTGCCAGTGACGCGGGTTTTCACACTGAAGCTTTCTTT.

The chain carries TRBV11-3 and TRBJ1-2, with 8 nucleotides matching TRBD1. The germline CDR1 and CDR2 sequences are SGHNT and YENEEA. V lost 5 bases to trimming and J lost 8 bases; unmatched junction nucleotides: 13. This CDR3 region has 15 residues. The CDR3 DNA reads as TGTGCCAGCAGCCTCCGTGACAGGGGATTCGGCGGCTACACCTTC. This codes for CASSLRDRGFGGYTF.